Below, one T cell receptor (beta chain) is given with its context. This clonotype was detected ten times or more. Its antigen specificity is not known. No qualities accompany the bases; no much larger clone lies one base away. This record comes from a study of spatial heterogeneity in lung cancer (dated by TCRdb to between 2018 and 2021). Context from the whole study: Beta-chain transcripts were consistently detected in greater numbers than alpha-chain transcripts, which likely reflects a higher abundance of beta-chain transcripts. Both alpha and beta chains were TCR-sequenced in hundreds of tumor regions, roughly 70 matched nontumor lung samples and more than 50 PBMC samples obtained at surgery. In non-small cell lung cancer, the study made a quantitative comparison of TCR alpha and beta repertoires among multiple tumor regions, matched nontumor lung and blood. Nonsynonymous mutation counts, determined by whole-exome sequencing of tumor tissue, were related to features of the TCR repertoire. In the raw uncorrected reads, each unique combination of TCR and UMI appeared more than ten times on average.

This specimen's time point label, interpreted: sample taken at primary tumor resection. TCR sequencing used whole RNA extracted from tumor and nontumor lung tissue, or from cryopreserved PBMC samples, without cell sorting. Donors were some 67 patients with early-stage, untreated non-small cell lung cancer from the lung TRACERx cohort. Only patients for whom sufficient RNA was available from at least two tumor regions were selected for TCR sequencing. Taken from cysteine to phenylalanine, the CDR3 has 12 residues. CDR3 DNA is the only sequence kept; it has 36 bases, read in frame from the first base. The germline V gene yields KGHSH for CDR1 and LQKENI for CDR2. Trimming costs V 0 bases and J 8 bases, and their ends lie 7 bases apart. The paper's findings and limits, for the study overall: Confirming at a functional level the hypothesis that regional TCRs recognize regional mutations was considered to require additional single-cell paired TCR alpha and beta sequencing. Ubiquitous expanded tumor TCRs showed up in blood more often at tumor resection than at routine follow-up.

Libraries were built with 5' RACE. The reads were generated on a NextSeq 500. The TCR library protocol attached a unique molecular identifier to each TCR cDNA molecule to allow correction of PCR and sequencing errors. In the paper's pipeline: TCR identification, UMI-based error correction and CDR3 extraction were performed with Decombinator tools. Expanded TCRs were defined as those above a frequency of 2 per 1,000, corresponding to the top 1% of the tumor frequency distribution. Each repertoire was subsampled 100 times to 5,000 TCRs, after which Renyi diversity was computed with the R vegan package. CDR3 similarity networks were built from amino acid triplet string-kernel similarity, connecting CDR3s with pairwise similarity above 0.82. TCRdb reprocessed the public reads (quality trimming at Q25 with fastp, clone calling with MiXCR) and kept in-frame beta chains. Identical CDR3 proteins give one entry, which carries the most common genes and DNA. The V and J calls, along with clone size, are taken from TCRdb and not from the paper's own processing. The sample data list around 48,000 distinct CDR3 sequences, and roughly 5.2% of these were observed just once. The ten largest clones take up around 10% of the sample.

This sample comprised PBMCs, obtained at surgery. The V and J genes are TRBV18 and TRBJ1-1, with no reliable assignment of the D segment. This TCR was sampled from a male donor with early-stage non-small cell lung cancer. The DNA is TGTGCCAGCTCACCACCGTCGGGAGAAGCTTTCTTT. The translation is CASSPPSGEAFF.